What follows describes a single T cell receptor (beta chain). Its antigen is undetermined. This CDR3 is also generated by other DNA sequences in the sample. The table came from immunoSEQ multiplex PCR; TCRdb's copy has only in-frame clones and leaves some out. The repertoire has 120,000 or so clones, approximately 83% of them found once; the top ten carry about 9.8%. This CDR3 has 11 residues. V lost 5 bases and J lost 7, with 8 bases in between. CDR1 is SGHTA and CDR2 is FQGNSA in the germline V gene. These data come from a study of T cell responses to AZD1222 COVID-19 vaccine. The study's findings and limits: Seropositive at baseline were only a handful of AZD1222 recipients. CD4 TCRs associated with vaccination spanned spike, dominating at 160-218 and 743-854.

Sequenced here: peripheral blood, sampled on day 0 of AZD1222 vaccination. This chain links TRBV7-2 with TRBJ2-5, with D possibly TRBD2 on 6 matching bases. The clonotype comes from an adult in good health. CDR3 sequence reads: CASSPGGTQYF. CDR3 DNA sequence: TGTGCCAGCAGCCCCGGGGGGACCCAGTACTTC.